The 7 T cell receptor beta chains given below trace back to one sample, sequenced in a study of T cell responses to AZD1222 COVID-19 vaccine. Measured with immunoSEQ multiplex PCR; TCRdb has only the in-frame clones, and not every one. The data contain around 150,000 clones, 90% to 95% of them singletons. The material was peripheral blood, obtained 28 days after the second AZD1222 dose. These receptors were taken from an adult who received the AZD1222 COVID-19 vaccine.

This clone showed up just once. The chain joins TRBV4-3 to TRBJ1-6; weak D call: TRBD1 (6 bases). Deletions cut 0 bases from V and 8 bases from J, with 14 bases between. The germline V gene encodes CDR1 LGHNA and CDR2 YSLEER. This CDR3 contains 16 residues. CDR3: CASSQDLGGRDSPLHF. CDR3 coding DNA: TGCGCCAGCAGCCAAGATCTGGGGGGGCGAGATTCACCCCTCCACTTT.

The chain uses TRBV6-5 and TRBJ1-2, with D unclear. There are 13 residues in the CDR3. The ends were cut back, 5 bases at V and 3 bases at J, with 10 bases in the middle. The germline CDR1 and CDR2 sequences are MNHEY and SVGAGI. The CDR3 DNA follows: TGTGCCAGCAGTAGTACGGAACACTATGGCTACACCTTC. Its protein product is CASSSTEHYGYTF.

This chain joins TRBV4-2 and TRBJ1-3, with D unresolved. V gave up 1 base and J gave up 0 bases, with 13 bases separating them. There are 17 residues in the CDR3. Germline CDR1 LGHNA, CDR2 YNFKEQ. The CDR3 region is CASSQGLWMNSGNTIYF. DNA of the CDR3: TGTGCCAGCAGCCAAGGGCTGTGGATGAACTCTGGAAACACCATATATTTT.

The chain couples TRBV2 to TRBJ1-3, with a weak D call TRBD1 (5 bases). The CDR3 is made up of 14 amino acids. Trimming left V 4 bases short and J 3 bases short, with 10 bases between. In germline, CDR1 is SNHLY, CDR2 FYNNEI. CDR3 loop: CASSAPGGGNTIYF. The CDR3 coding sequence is TGTGCCAGCAGTGCCCCCGGGGGTGGAAACACCATATATTTT.

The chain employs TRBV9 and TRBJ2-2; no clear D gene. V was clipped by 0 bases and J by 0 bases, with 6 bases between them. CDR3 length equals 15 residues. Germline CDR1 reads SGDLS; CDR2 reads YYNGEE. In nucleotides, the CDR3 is TGTGCCAGCAGCGTAGCTCCCTCGAACACCGGGGAGCTGTTTTTT. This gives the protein CASSVAPSNTGELFF.

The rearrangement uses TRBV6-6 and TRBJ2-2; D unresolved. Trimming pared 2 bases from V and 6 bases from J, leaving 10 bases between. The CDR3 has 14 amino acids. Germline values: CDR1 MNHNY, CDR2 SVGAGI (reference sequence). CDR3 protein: CASSYDLRAGELFF. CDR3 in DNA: TGTGCCAGCAGTTACGACCTTAGAGCCGGGGAGCTGTTTTTT.

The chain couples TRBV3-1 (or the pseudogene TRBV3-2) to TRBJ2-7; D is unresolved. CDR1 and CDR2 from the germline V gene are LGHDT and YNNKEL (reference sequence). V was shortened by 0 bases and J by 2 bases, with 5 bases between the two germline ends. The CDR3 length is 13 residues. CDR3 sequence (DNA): TGTGCCAGCAGCCAAGATGGTCCCTACGAGCAGTACTTC. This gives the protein CASSQDGPYEQYF.